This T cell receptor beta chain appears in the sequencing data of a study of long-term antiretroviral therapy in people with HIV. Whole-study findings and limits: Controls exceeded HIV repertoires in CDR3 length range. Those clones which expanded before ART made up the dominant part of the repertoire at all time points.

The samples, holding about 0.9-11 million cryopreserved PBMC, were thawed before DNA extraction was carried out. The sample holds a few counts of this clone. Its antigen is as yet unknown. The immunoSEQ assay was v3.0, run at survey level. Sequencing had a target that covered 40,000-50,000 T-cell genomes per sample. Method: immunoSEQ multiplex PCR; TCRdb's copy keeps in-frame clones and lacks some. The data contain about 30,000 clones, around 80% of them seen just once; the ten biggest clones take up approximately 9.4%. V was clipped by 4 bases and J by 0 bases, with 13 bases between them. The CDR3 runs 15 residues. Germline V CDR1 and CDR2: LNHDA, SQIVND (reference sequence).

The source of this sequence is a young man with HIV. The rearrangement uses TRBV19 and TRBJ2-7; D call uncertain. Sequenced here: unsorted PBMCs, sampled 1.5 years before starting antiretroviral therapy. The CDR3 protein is CASSSGASTSYEQYF. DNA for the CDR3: TGTGCCAGTAGTAGCGGAGCGTCTACCTCCTACGAGCAGTACTTC. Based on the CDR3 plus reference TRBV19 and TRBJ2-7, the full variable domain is DGGITQSPKYLFRKEGQNVTLSCEQNLNHDAMYWYRQDPGQGLRLIYYSQIVNDFQKGDIAEGYSVSREKKESFPLTVTSAQKNPTAFYLCASSSGASTSYEQYFGPGTRLTVT.